The T cell receptor beta chain under discussion was sequenced for a study of technical replicates of blood from several donors. Libraries were prepared by immunoSEQ multiplex PCR; TCRdb keeps only in-frame clonotypes and omits some of them. The table lists 60,000 to 65,000 clones, 87% of them singletons. The sequencing input was PBMCs. This TCR was sampled from a human donor in good health. Some clones in this sample may be carry-over from other donors' samples.

The CDR3 loop is CASSPASGRGTRGYTF. CDR3 sequence (DNA): TGTGCCAGCAGCCCCGCATCAGGGAGGGGTACGAGAGGCTACACCTTC. The J gene is TRBJ1-2, the V gene TRBV7-9; D is perhaps TRBD1 (5 bases). Germline loops: CDR1 SEHNR, CDR2 FQNEAQ (reference sequence). Trimming pared 5 bases from V and 8 bases from J, leaving 24 bases between. The CDR3 is 16 residues long. Based on the CDR3 plus reference TRBV7-9 and TRBJ1-2, the full variable domain is DTGVSQNPRHKITKRGQNVTFRCDPISEHNRLYWYRQTLGQGPEFLTYFQNEAQLEKSRLLSDRFSAERPKGSFSTLEIQRTEQGDSAMYLCASSPASGRGTRGYTFGSGTRLTVV.